This TCR beta chain was sequenced for a study of early T cells in non-severe SARS-CoV-2 infection. Study at large: Unpaired chains resulted from sequencing bulk RNA of unsorted whole blood.

V trimming: 8 bases; J trimming: 1 base; junction bases outside the gene matches: 9. Germline-derived CDR1 and CDR2 are MGHDK and SYGVNS. The CDR3 covers 15 residues. With regard to this clonotype: Its antigen remains unknown.

Individual cDNA molecules were tagged with unique molecular identifiers. One entry per CDR3 protein, called by TCRdb with MiXCR from the 5' RACE reads. The table shows over 70,000 distinct CDR3 sequences, with approximately 14% occurring only once. Study outcomes and limitations: VDJdb-based matching was biased toward anti-spike CD8 responses and missed private and CD4 specificities.

This rearrangement joins TRBV25-1 to TRBJ2-5; 8 nucleotides match TRBD2. The clonotype was recovered from an adult who was a healthcare worker with PCR-confirmed SARS-CoV-2 infection or an uninfected control (not recorded which). The sample consisted of whole blood, taken at baseline. The CDR3 DNA is TGTGCCAGCGGTTCTTTGAGCGGGAGCCAAGAGACCCAGTACTTC. Amino acids: CASGSLSGSQETQYF.